Following are 22 T cell receptor beta chains from one sample sequenced in a study of neurological immune-mediated disorders. Time point specified: technical triplicate 1. TCRdb reprocessed the 5' RACE reads with MiXCR, giving one entry per CDR3 protein. The sample carries 20,000 to 30,000 distinct CDR3 sequences, roughly an eighth recorded once. Sequenced material: CD4+ T cells from blood. These receptors came from a female donor with HTLV-1-associated myelopathy (HAM/TSP).

This CDR3 is CASPPGQGDEQYF. CDR3 DNA: TGCGCCAGCCCACCGGGACAGGGTGACGAGCAGTACTTC. This chain connects TRBV5-1 to TRBJ2-7; TRBD1 aligns across 9 bases. The V and J ends lost 7 bases and 5 bases, in that order; junction bases with no gene match: 7. This CDR3 spans 13 amino acids. Looked up from germline, CDR1 is SGHRS and CDR2 is YFSETQ. Based on the CDR3 plus reference TRBV5-1 and TRBJ2-7, the full variable domain is KAGVTQTPRYLIKTRGQQVTLSCSPISGHRSVSWYQQTPGQGLQFLFEYFSETQRNKGNFPGRFSGRQFSNSRSEMNVSTLELGDSALYLCASPPGQGDEQYFGPGTRLTVT.

This clonotype was counted many times. The chain is built from TRBV15 and TRBJ2-2; D is possibly TRBD2 (5 bases). Germline V gene sequence: CDR1 LNHNV, CDR2 YYDKDF (reference sequence). The CDR3 spans 18 residues. V gave up 0 bases and J gave up 2 bases, with 16 bases separating them. The CDR3, as DNA: TGTGCCACCAGCAGAGAACATTTGGAGGAGATTAACACCGGGGAGCTGTTTTTT. Its protein product is CATSREHLEEINTGELFF.

This clonotype was detected many times. The V gene is TRBV20-1, the J gene TRBJ2-1; no reliable D call. V was shortened by 1 base and J by 0 bases, with 10 bases between the two germline ends. The CDR3 is 15 amino acids. Germline assignment: CDR1 DFQATT and CDR2 SNEGSKA (reference sequence). In DNA form, the CDR3 reads TGCAGTGCTAGAGCGAGCGACCACTCCTACAATGAGCAGTTCTTC. This sequence encodes CSARASDHSYNEQFF.

In this sample, this clonotype turned up many times. This chain uses TRBV6-5 with TRBJ2-7; 8 bases match TRBD1. This CDR3 has 14 residues. Germline V gene sequence: CDR1 MNHEY, CDR2 SVGAGI. J gave up 0 bases and V 8 bases, and 6 bases lay outside the gene matches. CDR3 sequence reads: CASGRDRISYEQYF. In DNA, the CDR3 is TGTGCCAGCGGCCGGGACAGGATCTCCTACGAGCAGTACTTC.

This clonotype has at least ten counts. The chain employs TRBV5-4 and TRBJ2-3; the match to TRBD1 covers 8 bases. The ends lost 4 bases at V and 6 bases at J; junction bases unmatched: 10. Germline loops: CDR1 SGHNT, CDR2 YYREEE (reference sequence). The CDR3 is made up of 15 amino acids. CDR3 bases: TGTGCCAGCAGCCCCGGTGGACAGGGTGAGGATACGCAGTATTTT. Translating it yields CASSPGGQGEDTQYF.

This clonotype is labeled as large. The chain links TRBV20-1 to TRBJ2-1; TRBD2 matches 14 bases. Germline values: CDR1 DFQATT, CDR2 SNEGSKA (reference sequence). The CDR3 has 18 amino acids. V shed 4 bases and J 5 bases; nucleotides not matched to a gene: 13. The CDR3, as DNA: TGCAGTGCTACGAACCTACCGGGACTAGCGGGAGTAAACAATGAGCAGTTCTTC. This gives the protein CSATNLPGLAGVNNEQFF.

The V gene is TRBV7-2, the J gene TRBJ1-2, with D possibly matching TRBD1 (6 bases). This CDR3 is 17 amino acids long. The germline CDR1 and CDR2 sequences are SGHTA and FQGNSA. V dropped 7 bases and J dropped 4 bases, with 25 bases sitting between them. The CDR3 loop is CASIFGWGAGNSYGYTF. DNA of the CDR3: TGTGCCAGCATCTTTGGGTGGGGGGCCGGTAACTCCTATGGCTACACCTTC.

This clonotype was recorded at least ten times. Here the CDR3 DNA reads TGCAGTGCCCGGACAGGGGGCGACTCACCCCTCCACTTT. Encoded protein: CSARTGGDSPLHF. The J gene is TRBJ1-6, the V gene TRBV20-1, with 11 nucleotides matching TRBD1. This CDR3 contains 13 residues. V lost 6 bases and J lost 10; bases outside the gene matches: 5. Germline CDR1 and CDR2: DFQATT and SNEGSKA (reference sequence).

This clonotype was observed many times. The gene calls are TRBV5-1 and TRBJ2-1; D ambiguous. The CDR3 loop spans 14 amino acids. CDR1 and CDR2 (germline): SGHRS, YFSETQ. V lost 0 bases to trimming and J lost 4 bases, with 8 bases between them. The CDR3 loop is CASSLDGGYNEQFF. CDR3 DNA sequence: TGCGCCAGCAGCTTGGATGGCGGTTACAATGAGCAGTTCTTC.

This clonotype was recorded many times. CDR3 coding DNA: TGTGCCAGCAGCGACCGGGGGGTATCTGTATTGTACTTC. This codes for CASSDRGVSVLYF. This chain links TRBV5-6 with TRBJ2-5, with 7 bases lining up with TRBD2. The CDR3 runs 13 residues. Looked up from germline, CDR1 is SGHDT and CDR2 is YYEEEE. J lost 13 bases, V lost 4 bases, and 13 bases had no gene match.

This clonotype has a count of ten or more. The gene calls are TRBV5-1 and TRBJ1-4; unclear D gene. This CDR3 is built from 13 residues. CDR1 and CDR2 from the germline V gene are SGHRS and YFSETQ. Trimming took 5 bases from V and 7 from J, leaving 12 bases between them. The CDR3 nucleotides are TGCGCCAGCAGTTCATCTGGGGTTGAAAAACTGTTTTTT. The encoded protein is CASSSSGVEKLFF.

There are many counts of this clonotype. V and J are TRBV20-1 and TRBJ1-4; D remains unclear. The V gene's germline CDR1 is DFQATT and CDR2 SNEGSKA (reference sequence). Trimming took off 1 base at V and 6 bases at J, with 9 bases between the two ends. The CDR3 runs 13 residues. CDR3 sequence (DNA): TGCAGTGCTAGAGGGGAGGGTGATGAAAAACTGTTTTTT. Translating it yields CSARGEGDEKLFF.

The table lists this clonotype with many counts. The genes are TRBV9 and TRBJ2-4, with 13 bases matching TRBD2. Germline V gives CDR1 SGDLS, CDR2 YYNGEE. V lost 4 bases, J lost 5 bases, and 3 bases stayed unmatched. The CDR3 runs to 15 residues. The CDR3: CASSRTSGRENIQYF. The CDR3 region has the DNA TGTGCCAGCAGCCGGACTAGCGGGAGAGAAAACATTCAGTACTTC.

This clonotype was seen ten or more times. The chain combines TRBV7-2 with TRBJ1-5; D remains ambiguous. CDR1 and CDR2 (germline): SGHTA, FQGNSA. CDR3 length: 14 residues. Trimming stripped 4 bases from V and 4 bases from J, with 11 bases between. Here the CDR3 DNA reads TGTGCCAGCAGCTCCCCCTCCCTTAATCAGCCCCAGCATTTT. Protein: CASSSPSLNQPQHF.

This clonotype was recorded many times. The rearrangement links TRBV12-3 or TRBV12-4 to TRBJ1-2, with a tentative D call TRBD1 (5 bases). Trimming took 8 bases from V and 4 from J, leaving 20 bases between them. This CDR3 is 15 amino acids long. The CDR3 protein is CASANGRGLAYGYTF. In DNA form, the CDR3 reads TGTGCCAGCGCCAACGGGAGGGGTTTAGCCTATGGCTACACCTTC.

This clonotype has at least ten counts. The chain employs TRBV12-3 or TRBV12-4 and TRBJ1-4, with a possible D match to TRBD1 (6 bases). The CDR3 length is 12 residues. Trimming removed 6 bases from V and 13 bases from J, with 15 bases in between. CDR3 region: CASRGGFRRLFF. DNA of the CDR3: TGTGCCAGCAGAGGGGGGTTTCGTCGACTGTTTTTT.

This clonotype occurred many times. The chain uses TRBV7-2 and TRBJ2-3, with 9 bases matching TRBD2. V was pared by 1 base and J by 3 bases, with 2 bases of the junction left unmatched. The CDR3 spans 15 residues. From germline, CDR1 is SGHTA and CDR2 FQGNSA. CDR3 in amino acids: CASSLVAGVTDTQYF. The CDR3, as DNA: TGTGCCAGCAGCTTAGTAGCGGGGGTGACAGATACGCAGTATTTT. Full variable domain (rest looked up from reference TRBV7-2 and TRBJ2-3): GAGVSQSPSNKVTEKGKDVELRCDPISGHTALYWYRQSLGQGLEFLIYFQGNSAPDKSGLPSDRFSAERTGGSVSTLTIQRTQQEDSAVYLCASSLVAGVTDTQYFGPGTRLTVL.

This clonotype was recorded many times. The chain is built from TRBV2 and TRBJ1-6; a possible D gene is TRBD1 (6 bases). The germline gives CDR1 SNHLY, CDR2 FYNNEI. V gave up 6 bases and J gave up 3 bases, with 21 bases separating them. The CDR3 has 18 residues. The CDR3 sequence: CASRPDPRQDGYNSPLHF. The CDR3 coding sequence is TGTGCCAGCAGGCCCGACCCGAGACAGGACGGCTATAATTCACCCCTCCACTTT.

CDR3 protein: CSADRDILYNEQFF. CDR3 sequence (DNA): TGCAGCGCTGACCGGGACATCCTATACAATGAGCAGTTCTTC. The rearrangement links TRBV29-1 to TRBJ2-1; D might be TRBD1 (6 bases). Germline loops: CDR1 SQVTM, CDR2 ANQGSEA. With 7 bases removed from V and 4 bases from J, the gap between germline ends came to 17 bases. The CDR3 loop spans 14 amino acids.

This clonotype was seen ten or more times. The genes are TRBV19 and TRBJ1-2, with 8 positions matching TRBD1. Germline V gene lookup returns CDR1 LNHDA and CDR2 SQIVND (reference sequence). CDR3 length equals 13 residues. Unmatched junction bases numbered 7, after V lost 5 bases and J lost 8 bases. The CDR3 region is CASSPRTGKGYTF. CDR3 nucleotides: TGTGCCAGTAGTCCGCGGACAGGGAAAGGCTACACCTTC. Drawing the rest from reference TRBV19 and TRBJ1-2, the complete variable domain is DGGITQSPKYLFRKEGQNVTLSCEQNLNHDAMYWYRQDPGQGLRLIYYSQIVNDFQKGDIAEGYSVSREKKESFPLTVTSAQKNPTAFYLCASSPRTGKGYTFGSGTRLTVV.

This clonotype has at least ten counts. The V gene is TRBV27, the J gene TRBJ2-5, with 7 bases fitting TRBD2. The V gene end was trimmed by 6 bases and the J gene end by 5 bases; junction bases not matched to a gene: 12. The CDR3 totals 15 residues. Germline-derived CDR1 and CDR2 are MNHEY and SMNVEV (reference sequence). Here the CDR3 reads CASSPRRRGGETQYF. CDR3 coding DNA: TGTGCCAGCAGCCCAAGGCGCCGGGGAGGGGAGACCCAGTACTTC.

This clonotype appeared many times. CDR3 DNA: TGTGCCAGCAAGCGAACGACGACCGGGGAGGCCCAGTACTTC. Residues: CASKRTTTGEAQYF. The genes are TRBV6-5 and TRBJ2-5; D possibly corresponds to TRBD2 (6 bases). The germline gives CDR1 MNHEY, CDR2 SVGAGI. This CDR3 comprises 14 residues. V lost 7 bases and J lost 9, with 21 bases in between.